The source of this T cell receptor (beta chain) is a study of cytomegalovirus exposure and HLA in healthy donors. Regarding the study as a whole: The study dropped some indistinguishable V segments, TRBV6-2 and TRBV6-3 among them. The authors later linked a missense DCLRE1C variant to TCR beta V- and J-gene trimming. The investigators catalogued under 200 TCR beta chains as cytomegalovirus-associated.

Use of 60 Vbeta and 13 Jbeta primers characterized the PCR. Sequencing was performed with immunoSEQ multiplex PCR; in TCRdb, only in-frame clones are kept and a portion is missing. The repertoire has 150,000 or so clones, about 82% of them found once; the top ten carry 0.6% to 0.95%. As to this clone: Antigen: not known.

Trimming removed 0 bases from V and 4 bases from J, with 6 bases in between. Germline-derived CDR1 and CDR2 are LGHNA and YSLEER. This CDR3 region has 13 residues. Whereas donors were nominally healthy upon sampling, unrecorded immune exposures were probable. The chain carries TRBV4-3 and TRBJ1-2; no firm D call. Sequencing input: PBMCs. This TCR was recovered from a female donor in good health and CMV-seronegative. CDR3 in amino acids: CASSQERSYGYTF. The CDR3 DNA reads TGCGCCAGCAGCCAAGAGAGGAGCTATGGCTACACCTTC.